The T cell receptor beta chain described here comes from a study of vaccination and CD4 T cells after COVID-19. Cultured CD4+ T cell DNA was sequenced using the Oncomine TCR Beta short-read assay. CD4+ T cells were cultured, and genomic DNA was extracted from them. TCRdb reprocessed the PCR reads via MiXCR and lists one record per CDR3 protein. The data contain approximately 11,000 distinct CDR3 sequences, just under 75% of them singletons. With regard to this clonotype: The antigen is undetermined.

The V end was cut by 4 bases, the J end by 5 bases, with 17 bases between. Germline loops: CDR1 KGHDR, CDR2 SFDVKD. This CDR3 comprises 15 residues. Treatment denoted: roughly nine-day PBMC culture with coronavirus spike peptide pools or control peptides (ViraFEST assay). The authors replaced half the medium with fresh IL-2 medium on days 3 and 7. The V gene is TRBV24-1, the J gene TRBJ2-7; D may be TRBD1 or TRBD2 (5 bases each). Sequenced input: CD4+ T cells from blood, cultured in vitro. The TCR sequence derives from a human donor who had recovered from COVID-19. CDR3 coding DNA: TGTGCCACCAGTGACCGCCCCGGGGCACCCAACGAGCAGTACTTC. Translated: CATSDRPGAPNEQYF.